This T cell receptor beta chain was retrieved from a study of blood T cell repertoires in COVID-19. Study information: Italy, Spain and the United States were the sources of the convalescent and acute COVID-19 samples.

Trimming took off 7 bases at V and 4 bases at J, with 8 bases between the two ends. CDR3 length: 12 amino acids. Seattle patient enrollment occurred during active infection, with longitudinal follow-up thereafter. Original data processing: Amplifying reference gene primers gave estimates of nucleated cell counts. Repertoires were generated with immunoSEQ multiplex PCR, while TCRdb's copy carries only in-frame clones and drops some. V and J calls plus clone size are reproduced from that table; the DNA served to infer D and trimming. The profile shows about 340,000 clones, roughly 90% of them singletons. In this sample, this clone turned up once.

V usage is TRBV12-3 or TRBV12-4 and J usage is TRBJ2-1, with D maybe TRBD2 (6 bases). The sequencing input was peripheral blood. This sequence was found in a woman aged 55-70 years with COVID-19, enrolled during active disease. The CDR3 bases are TGTGCCAGCAAGGAGGGGTACAATGAGCAGTTCTTC. It encodes CASKEGYNEQFF.